These 20 T cell receptor beta chains were sequenced from one sample in a study of blood T cell repertoires in COVID-19. TCRdb keeps only in-frame clones here, not all; method: immunoSEQ multiplex PCR. Here the sample spans 60,000 to 75,000 clones, around nine tenths being singletons. Sequenced sample: peripheral blood. The receptors derive from a man in his fifties or sixties with active COVID-19.

The V call is TRBV4-2, the J call TRBJ2-7; TRBD2 aligns across 7 bases. CDR1 is LGHNA, CDR2 YNFKEQ, per germline. CDR3 length: 13 residues. J lost 10 bases, V lost 2 bases, and 8 bases had no gene match. This CDR3 reads CASSQPHGGEQYF. In DNA, the CDR3 is TGTGCCAGCAGCCAACCGCATGGGGGGGAACAGTACTTC.

The gene calls are TRBV28 and TRBJ1-6, with D maybe TRBD1 (6 bases). Germline assignment: CDR1 MDHEN and CDR2 SYDVKM. V was clipped by 2 bases and J by 10 bases, with 12 bases between them. The CDR3 is 14 amino acids. The CDR3 region is CASSLVTGNSPLHF. The CDR3 nucleotides are TGTGCCAGCAGTTTAGTGACAGGAAACTCACCCCTCCACTTT.

The CDR3 DNA follows: TGCAGCGCCGAGACAGGGGCAGCTAACTATGGCTACACCTTC. This codes for CSAETGAANYGYTF. The gene calls are TRBV29-1 and TRBJ1-2; the match to TRBD1 covers 8 bases. V lost 7 bases and J lost 0; bases outside the gene matches: 7. From germline, CDR1 is SQVTM and CDR2 ANQGSEA. This CDR3 is built from 14 residues.

V and J are TRBV7-2 and TRBJ1-1; TRBD1 agrees at 7 bases. Per germline, CDR1 SGHTA and CDR2 FQGNSA. J lost 0 bases, V lost 3 bases, and 4 bases had no gene match. The CDR3 has 15 residues. The CDR3 nucleotides are TGTGCCAGCAGCTTCCGGACAGGTATGAACACTGAAGCTTTCTTT. This gives the protein CASSFRTGMNTEAFF. Looking up the rest from reference TRBV7-2 and TRBJ1-1 gives the full variable domain: GAGVSQSPSNKVTEKGKDVELRCDPISGHTALYWYRQSLGQGLEFLIYFQGNSAPDKSGLPSDRFSAERTGGSVSTLTIQRTQQEDSAVYLCASSFRTGMNTEAFFGQGTRLTVV.

This chain connects TRBV6-4 to TRBJ2-2, with D maybe TRBD1 (7 bases). The germline V gene encodes CDR1 MRHNA and CDR2 SNTAGT. V lost 5 bases and J lost 6, with 10 bases in between. The CDR3 has 13 residues. The CDR3 is CASSTGEAGELFF. The CDR3, as DNA: TGTGCCAGCAGTACAGGGGAGGCCGGGGAGCTGTTTTTT.

CDR3 DNA: TGTGCCAGCAGAAGACAGGGGCCTTCGGAGACCCAGTACTTC. As protein: CASRRQGPSETQYF. The gene calls are TRBV2 and TRBJ2-5, with TRBD1 identical over 8 bases. V lost 6 bases, J lost 5 bases, and 8 bases stayed unmatched. Germline V gene data show CDR1 as SNHLY and CDR2 as FYNNEI. The length of the CDR3 is 14 residues.

The rearrangement links TRBV28 to TRBJ2-7; 8 bases fit TRBD2. The ends lost 8 bases at V and 3 bases at J; junction bases unmatched: 18. There are 17 residues in the CDR3. In germline, CDR1 is MDHEN, CDR2 SYDVKM. CDR3: CASSPSSGSVLIYEQYF. DNA for the CDR3: TGTGCCAGCTCCCCCTCAAGCGGGAGCGTCTTAATCTACGAGCAGTACTTC.

The V call is TRBV11-3, the J call TRBJ1-1; D remains ambiguous. The V gene's germline CDR1 is SGHNT and CDR2 YENEEA. The CDR3 loop spans 13 amino acids. Trimming removed 0 bases from V and 1 base from J, with 3 bases in between. CDR3 in amino acids: CASSLDSNTEAFF. CDR3 nucleotides: TGTGCCAGCAGCTTAGACTCGAACACTGAAGCTTTCTTT.

J is TRBJ2-3 and V is TRBV20-1; TRBD2 agrees at 7 bases. V trimming: 3 bases; J trimming: 4 bases; junction bases outside the gene matches: 7. The CDR3 contains 14 residues. Germline CDR1 and CDR2: DFQATT and SNEGSKA (reference sequence). The CDR3 region has the DNA TGCAGTGCTAGTAAGCGGGAAGCATCAGATACGCAGTATTTT. The encoded protein is CSASKREASDTQYF.

This rearrangement joins TRBV7-9 to TRBJ2-5; TRBD1 might be the D (6 bases). Looked up from germline, CDR1 is SEHNR and CDR2 is FQNEAQ (reference sequence). V dropped 6 bases and J dropped 0 bases, with 14 bases sitting between them. The CDR3 runs 15 residues. Here the CDR3 DNA reads TGTGCCAGCAGACGGACTCGGGACAACCAAGAGACCCAGTACTTC. Translating it yields CASRRTRDNQETQYF.

The chain has TRBV5-6 and TRBJ1-1; D is undetermined. The V end was cut by 4 bases, the J end by 10 bases, with 11 bases between. There are 11 residues in the CDR3. Germline lookup yields CDR1 SGHDT and CDR2 YYEEEE. The CDR3 DNA is TGTGCCAGCAGCATGGGAGGGTTAGCTTTCTTT. Translating it yields CASSMGGLAFF.

The chain is built from TRBV27 and TRBJ2-3; TRBD2 matches at 9 bases. V gave up 4 bases and J gave up 4 bases; unmatched junction bases: 6. Germline V gene lookup returns CDR1 MNHEY and CDR2 SMNVEV (reference sequence). CDR3 length: 15 residues. The CDR3 region has the DNA TGTGCCAGCAGTTCGGGACTAGCCCTCGCAGATACGCAGTATTTT. This translates into CASSSGLALADTQYF.

The chain carries TRBV19 and TRBJ1-2, with 8 bases identical to TRBD1. The CDR3 runs to 15 residues. From germline, CDR1 is LNHDA and CDR2 SQIVND (reference sequence). The V segment lost 5 bases and the J segment 5 bases; nucleotides outside the gene matches: 10. CDR3 residues: CASSPQTGALYGYTF. Written as DNA, the CDR3 is TGTGCCAGTAGTCCGCAGACAGGGGCGCTTTATGGCTACACCTTC.

The chain couples TRBV6-6 to TRBJ1-6, with 8 bases that match TRBD1. The CDR3 sequence is 15 residues long. V lost 6 bases to trimming and J lost 7 bases; unmatched junction nucleotides: 8. Germline CDR1 reads MNHNY; CDR2 reads SVGAGI (reference sequence). Here the CDR3 DNA reads TGTGCCAGCAGCCTAAGTGGACAGGGAAATTCACCCCTCCACTTT. Residues: CASSLSGQGNSPLHF.

The J gene is TRBJ1-3, the V gene TRBV12-3 or TRBV12-4; possibly TRBD1 for D (6 bases). The CDR3 has 13 residues. Trimming took off 8 bases at V and 0 bases at J, with 8 bases between the two ends. CDR3 sequence reads: CASQGNSGNTIYF. The CDR3 DNA sequence: TGTGCCAGCCAGGGGAACTCTGGAAACACCATATATTTT.

This clone was seen once. The chain is built from TRBV18 and TRBJ2-7; 12 nucleotides match TRBD2. Germline-derived CDR1 and CDR2 are KGHSH and LQKENI. The CDR3 totals 15 residues. With V trimmed by 4 bases and J by 4 bases, 5 bases remained unmatched. The CDR3 is CASSRTSGEGYEQYF. As DNA, the CDR3 is TGTGCCAGCTCACGGACTAGCGGGGAGGGATACGAGCAGTACTTC.

This clone was counted between two and nine times. J is TRBJ2-7 and V is TRBV11-2; 11 bases map to TRBD2. Germline-derived CDR1 and CDR2 are SGHAT and FQNNGV. The trim removed 7 bases at V and 0 bases at J, leaving 8 bases unmatched. This CDR3 is 16 amino acids long. CDR3: CASKIAGGPGSYEQYF. DNA for the CDR3: TGTGCCAGCAAAATAGCGGGGGGGCCTGGCTCCTACGAGCAGTACTTC.

This chain connects TRBV6-1 to TRBJ2-7; 11 bases line up with TRBD2. CDR1 is MNHNS, CDR2 SASEGT, per germline. With 0 bases clipped from V and 1 base from J, the junction kept 5 bases outside the gene matches. The CDR3 has 17 amino acids. CDR3 loop: CASSEATSGVLSYEQYF. In DNA form, the CDR3 reads TGTGCCAGCAGTGAAGCGACTAGCGGGGTCCTGTCCTACGAGCAGTACTTC.

The genes are TRBV29-1 and TRBJ2-1, with 7 positions matching TRBD2. The CDR3 covers 15 residues. The germline CDR1 and CDR2 sequences are SQVTM and ANQGSEA. Unmatched junction bases numbered 7, after V lost 5 bases and J lost 0 bases. CDR3 DNA sequence: TGCAGCGTTCGCGGGGGAGTTGACTCCTACAATGAGCAGTTCTTC. It specifies CSVRGGVDSYNEQFF.

V is TRBV7-9 and J is TRBJ2-1, with 7 bases lining up with TRBD2. Germline loops: CDR1 SEHNR, CDR2 FQNEAQ (reference sequence). The CDR3 contains 16 residues. With V trimmed by 5 bases and J by 8 bases, 15 bases remained unmatched. CDR3 in DNA: TGTGCCAGCAGCCTCGCCGGGGGAGGGCCTGAAGATGAGCAGTTCTTC. Amino acids: CASSLAGGGPEDEQFF.